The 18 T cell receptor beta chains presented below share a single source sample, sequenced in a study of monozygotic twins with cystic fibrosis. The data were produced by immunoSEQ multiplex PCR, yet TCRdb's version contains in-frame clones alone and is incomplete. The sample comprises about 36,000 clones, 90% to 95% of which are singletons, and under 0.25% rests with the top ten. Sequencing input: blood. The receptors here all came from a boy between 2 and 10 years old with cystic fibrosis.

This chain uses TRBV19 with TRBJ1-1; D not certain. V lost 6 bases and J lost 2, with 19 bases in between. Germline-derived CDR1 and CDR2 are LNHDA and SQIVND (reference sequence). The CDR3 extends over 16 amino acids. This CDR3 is CASSTLKGRTNTEAFF. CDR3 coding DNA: TGTGCCAGTAGCACCCTGAAGGGCAGAACCAACACTGAAGCTTTCTTT.

The CDR3 nucleotides read TGTGCCAGCTACTACACGGGGGGCCACACTGAAGCTTTCTTT. This sequence encodes CASYYTGGHTEAFF. The chain recombines TRBV18 with TRBJ1-1, with D tentatively TRBD1 (6 bases). Trimming took off 7 bases at V and 3 bases at J, with 15 bases between the two ends. The CDR3 runs to 14 residues. CDR1 KGHSH and CDR2 LQKENI come from the germline V gene.

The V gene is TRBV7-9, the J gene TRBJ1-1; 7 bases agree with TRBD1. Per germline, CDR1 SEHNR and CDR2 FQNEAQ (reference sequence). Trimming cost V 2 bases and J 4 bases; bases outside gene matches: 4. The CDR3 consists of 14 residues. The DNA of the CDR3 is TGTGCCAGCAGCTTATGGTCAGGGGGCACTGAAGCTTTCTTT. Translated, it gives CASSLWSGGTEAFF.

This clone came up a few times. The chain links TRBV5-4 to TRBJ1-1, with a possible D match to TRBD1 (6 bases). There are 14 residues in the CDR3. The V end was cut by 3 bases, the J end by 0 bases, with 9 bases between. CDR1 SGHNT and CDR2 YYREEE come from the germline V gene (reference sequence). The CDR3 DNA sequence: TGTGCCAGCAGCTCGACAGGTTTGAACACTGAAGCTTTCTTT. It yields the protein CASSSTGLNTEAFF.

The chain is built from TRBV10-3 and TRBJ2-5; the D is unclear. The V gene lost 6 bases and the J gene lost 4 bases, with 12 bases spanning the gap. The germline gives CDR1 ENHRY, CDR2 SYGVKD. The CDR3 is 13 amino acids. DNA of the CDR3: TGTGCCATCAGAGACTCGGAGAGAGAGACCCAGTACTTC. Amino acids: CAIRDSERETQYF.

The CDR3 DNA reads as TGTGCCAGTAGTCTAGGTGGAAGGAGCTCCTACAATGAGCAGTTCTTC. Translation: CASSLGGRSSYNEQFF. This rearrangement joins TRBV19 to TRBJ2-1, with D hard to call. V was pared by 5 bases and J by 0 bases, with 14 bases between. Germline V gene lookup returns CDR1 LNHDA and CDR2 SQIVND (reference sequence). The length of the CDR3 is 16 residues.

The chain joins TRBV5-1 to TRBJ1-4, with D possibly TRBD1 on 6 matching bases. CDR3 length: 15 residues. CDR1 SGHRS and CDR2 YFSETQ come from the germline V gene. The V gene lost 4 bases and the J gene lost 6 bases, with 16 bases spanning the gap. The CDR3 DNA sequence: TGCGCCAGCAGCCCAAACAGGGAACGTCATGAAAAACTGTTTTTT. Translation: CASSPNRERHEKLFF.

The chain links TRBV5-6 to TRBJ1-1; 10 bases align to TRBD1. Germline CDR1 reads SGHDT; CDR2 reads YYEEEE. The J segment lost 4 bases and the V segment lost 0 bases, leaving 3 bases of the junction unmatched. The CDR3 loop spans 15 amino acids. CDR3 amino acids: CASSLAGQGITEAFF. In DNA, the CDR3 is TGTGCCAGCAGCTTGGCGGGACAGGGGATCACTGAAGCTTTCTTT.

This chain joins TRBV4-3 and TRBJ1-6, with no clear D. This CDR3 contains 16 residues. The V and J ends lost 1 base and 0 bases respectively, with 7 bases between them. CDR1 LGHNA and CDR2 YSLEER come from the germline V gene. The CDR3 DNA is TGCGCCAGCAGCCAAGGACGGGACTCCTATAATTCACCCCTCCACTTT. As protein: CASSQGRDSYNSPLHF.

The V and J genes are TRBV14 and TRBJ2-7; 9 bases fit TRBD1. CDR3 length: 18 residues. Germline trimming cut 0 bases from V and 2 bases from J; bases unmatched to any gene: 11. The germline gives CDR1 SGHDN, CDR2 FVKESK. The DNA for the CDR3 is TGTGCCAGCAGCCAAGATGGGGGGGACAGGGTTTGGGCCTACGAGCAGTACTTC. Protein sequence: CASSQDGGDRVWAYEQYF.

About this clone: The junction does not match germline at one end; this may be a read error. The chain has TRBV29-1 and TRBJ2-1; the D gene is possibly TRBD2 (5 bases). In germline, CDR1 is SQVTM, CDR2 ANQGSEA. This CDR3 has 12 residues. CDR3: CSAELGTNEQFF. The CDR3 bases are TGCAGCGCTGAACTAGGCACGAATGAGCAGTTCTTC.

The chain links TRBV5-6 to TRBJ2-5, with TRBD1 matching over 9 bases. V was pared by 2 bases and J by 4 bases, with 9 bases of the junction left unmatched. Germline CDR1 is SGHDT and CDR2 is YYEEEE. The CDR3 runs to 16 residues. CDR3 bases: TGTGCCAGCAGCTTTGGGCCCCAGACAGGGGGAGAGACCCAGTACTTC. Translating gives CASSFGPQTGGETQYF.

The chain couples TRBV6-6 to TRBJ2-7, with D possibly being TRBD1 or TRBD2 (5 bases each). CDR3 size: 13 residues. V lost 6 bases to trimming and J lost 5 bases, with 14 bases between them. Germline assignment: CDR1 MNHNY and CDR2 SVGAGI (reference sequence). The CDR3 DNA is TGTGCCAGCAGCCGCAGTGGGACCCACGAGCAGTACTTC. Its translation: CASSRSGTHEQYF.

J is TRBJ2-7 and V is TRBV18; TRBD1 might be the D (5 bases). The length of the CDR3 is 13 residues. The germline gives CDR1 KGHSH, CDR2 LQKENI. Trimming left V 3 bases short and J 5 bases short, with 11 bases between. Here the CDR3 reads CASSPSRADEQYF. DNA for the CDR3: TGTGCCAGCTCACCGTCCAGGGCCGACGAGCAGTACTTC.

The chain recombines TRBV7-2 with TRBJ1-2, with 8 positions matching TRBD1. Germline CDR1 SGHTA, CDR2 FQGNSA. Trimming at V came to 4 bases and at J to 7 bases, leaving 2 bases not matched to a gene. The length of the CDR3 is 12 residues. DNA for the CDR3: TGTGCCAGCAGCTCACAGGGGGGTGGCTACACCTTC. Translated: CASSSQGGGYTF. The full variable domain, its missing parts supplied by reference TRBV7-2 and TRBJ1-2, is GAGVSQSPSNKVTEKGKDVELRCDPISGHTALYWYRQSLGQGLEFLIYFQGNSAPDKSGLPSDRFSAERTGGSVSTLTIQRTQQEDSAVYLCASSSQGGGYTFGSGTRLTVV.

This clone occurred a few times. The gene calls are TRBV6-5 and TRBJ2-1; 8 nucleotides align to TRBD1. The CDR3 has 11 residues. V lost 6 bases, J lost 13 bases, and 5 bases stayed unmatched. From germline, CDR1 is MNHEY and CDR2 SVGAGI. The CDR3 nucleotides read TGTGCCAGCAGCCCCGGGACAGGACAGTTCTTC. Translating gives CASSPGTGQFF.

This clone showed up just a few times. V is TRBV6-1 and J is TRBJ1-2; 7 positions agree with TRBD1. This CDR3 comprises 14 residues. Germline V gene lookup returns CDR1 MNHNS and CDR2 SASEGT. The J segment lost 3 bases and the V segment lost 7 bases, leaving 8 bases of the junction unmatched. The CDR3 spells CASTADRAYYGYTF. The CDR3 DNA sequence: TGTGCCAGCACCGCAGACAGGGCTTACTATGGCTACACCTTC.

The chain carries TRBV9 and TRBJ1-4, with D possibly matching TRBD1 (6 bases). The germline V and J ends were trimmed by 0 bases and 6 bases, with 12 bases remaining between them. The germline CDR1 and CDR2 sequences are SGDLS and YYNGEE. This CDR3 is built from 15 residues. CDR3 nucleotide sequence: TGTGCCAGCAGCGTAGTCGGGGGCGCTCATGAAAAACTGTTTTTT. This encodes CASSVVGGAHEKLFF.